This is a list of T cell receptor beta chains from one sample in a study of long-term antiretroviral therapy in people with HIV. Profiled with immunoSEQ multiplex PCR; TCRdb holds only in-frame clones, not every one. The sample contains about 29,000 clones, roughly 80% of which appear only once. The sample was unsorted PBMCs, taken 3 years after starting antiretroviral therapy. All receptors come from a middle-aged man with HIV. Both conserved end residues are part of each CDR3. Fields, in order: V gene, clone size, J gene, D gene, CDR3 protein, CDR3 DNA. The D gene is left open where the match is weak. Clone size is shown for a subset of rows, as once, few, many or a class of expanded clone.

>TRBV11-2|-|TRBJ2-7|TRBD1
CASRWGQVTYEQYF
TGTGCCAGCAGATGGGGACAGGTTACGTACGAGCAGTACTTC
>TRBV7-3|-|TRBJ2-3|TRBD2
CASSLLSGGTDTQYF
TGTGCCAGCAGCTTACTTTCGGGGGGGACAGATACGCAGTATTTT
>TRBV2|-|TRBJ1-1|-
CASSEIGSGATEAFF
TGTGCCAGCAGTGAAATTGGGTCAGGGGCAACTGAAGCTTTCTTT
>TRBV19|-|TRBJ1-2|-
CASSMEGLYGYTF
TGTGCCAGTAGTATGGAGGGACTATATGGCTACACCTTC
>TRBV18|-|TRBJ2-5|TRBD2
CASSLSSGETQYF
TGTGCCAGCTCACTATCTAGCGGGGAGACCCAGTACTTC
>TRBV6-5|-|TRBJ1-3|TRBD1
CASSRQGGNTIYF
TGTGCCAGCAGCCGACAGGGAGGAAACACCATATATTTT
>TRBV28|-|TRBJ1-1|-
CASGPPGPEAFF
TGTGCCAGCGGGCCCCCGGGCCCTGAAGCTTTCTTT
>TRBV14|-|TRBJ1-2|-
CASSQEFNYGYTF
TGTGCCAGCAGCCAAGAGTTTAACTATGGCTACACCTTC
>TRBV5-3|-|TRBJ2-7|-
CARSLAYNYEQYF
TGTGCCAGAAGCCTTGCTTATAACTACGAGCAGTACTTC
>TRBV30|-|TRBJ2-2|TRBD1
CAWSVTRTGNTGELFF
TGTGCCTGGAGTGTTACTAGGACAGGGAACACCGGGGAGCTGTTTTTT
>TRBV5-1|-|TRBJ2-7|TRBD1
CASRVSGTGWNEQYF
TGCGCCAGCAGAGTTTCCGGGACAGGCTGGAACGAGCAGTACTTC
>TRBV11-2|-|TRBJ2-5|-
CASSLLETQYF
TGTGCCAGCAGCTTACTAGAGACCCAGTACTTC
>TRBV12-5|-|TRBJ2-1|-
CASGTQGSSYNEQFF
TGTGCTAGCGGAACACAGGGTAGTTCCTACAATGAGCAGTTCTTC
>TRBV7-9|-|TRBJ2-5|TRBD2
CASSGRLANQETQYF
TGTGCCAGCAGCGGGAGACTAGCGAATCAAGAGACCCAGTACTTC
>TRBV19|-|TRBJ2-2|-
CASSPGWHSNTGELFF
TGTGCCAGTAGTCCTGGGTGGCATAGTAACACCGGGGAGCTGTTTTTT
>TRBV2|-|TRBJ1-6|-
CASSQEAIATSPLHF
TGTGCCAGCAGTCAAGAGGCAATCGCGACCTCACCCCTCCACTTT
>TRBV7-8|-|TRBJ1-5|-
CASSFPGAGDQPQHF
TGTGCCAGCAGCTTCCCCGGGGCAGGGGATCAGCCCCAGCATTTT
>TRBV29-1|-|TRBJ1-1|-
CSVSGNTEAFF
TGCAGCGTTTCGGGCAACACTGAAGCTTTCTTT
>TRBV18|-|TRBJ2-7|TRBD1
CASSPKTTGGAYEQYF
TGTGCCAGCTCACCCAAGACTACAGGGGGCGCCTACGAGCAGTACTTC
>TRBV27|-|TRBJ1-2|-
CASSSVGTPIYGYTF
TGTGCCAGCAGTTCGGTTGGGACACCAATCTATGGCTACACCTTC
>TRBV5-1|-|TRBJ1-5|-
CASSLEGSNNQPQHF
TGCGCCAGCAGCTTAGAGGGGTCTAACAATCAGCCCCAGCATTTT
>TRBV7-2|-|TRBJ1-2|-
CASSSPDRNGYTF
TGTGCCAGCAGCTCACCCGACAGGAATGGCTACACCTTC
>TRBV5-6|-|TRBJ1-1|-
CASSPGPILNTEAFF
TGTGCCAGCAGCCCCGGACCTATCCTGAACACTGAAGCTTTCTTT
>TRBV11-1|-|TRBJ2-2|-
CASGTPGNGELFF
TGTGCCAGCGGGACACCAGGGAACGGGGAGCTGTTTTTT
>TRBV5-5|few|TRBJ1-2|-
CASSLVPGPGYGYTF
TGTGCCAGCAGCTTGGTACCAGGGCCCGGCTATGGCTACACCTTC
>TRBV10-2|-|TRBJ2-5|TRBD2
CASKASGVGGQYF
TGCGCCAGCAAGGCTAGCGGAGTGGGGGGCCAGTACTTC
>TRBV7-9|-|TRBJ2-5|TRBD1
CASRRTGLEETQYF
TGTGCCAGCAGGAGGACAGGATTGGAGGAGACCCAGTACTTC
>TRBV18|-|TRBJ2-7|-
CASSWGAGDEQYF
TGTGCCAGCTCATGGGGGGCTGGGGACGAGCAGTACTTC
>TRBV30|once|TRBJ2-5|TRBD2
CAWNGGSWQTQYF
TGTGCCTGGAATGGCGGGAGTTGGCAGACCCAGTACTTC
>TRBV4-3|-|TRBJ2-3|-
CASSQGSADTQYF
TGCGCCAGCAGCCAAGGAAGTGCAGATACGCAGTATTTT
>TRBV7-6|-|TRBJ2-5|TRBD2
CASSSVGAGLQETQYF
TGTGCCAGCAGCTCCGTCGGAGCGGGGCTCCAAGAGACCCAGTACTTC
>TRBV10-1|few|TRBJ2-7|-
CASTCEQYF
TGCGCCAGCACGTGCGAGCAGTACTTC
>TRBV18|-|TRBJ2-2|TRBD2
CASSQLAGDTGELFF
TGTGCCAGCTCACAACTAGCGGGGGACACCGGGGAGCTGTTTTTT
>TRBV5-6|-|TRBJ1-1|TRBD1
CASSFPQGSSEAFF
TGTGCCAGCAGCTTCCCACAGGGGTCATCTGAAGCTTTCTTT
>TRBV27|-|TRBJ1-2|TRBD1
CASSLYRGYGYTF
TGTGCCAGCAGTCTCTACAGGGGATATGGCTACACCTTC
>TRBV4-3|once|TRBJ2-1|TRBD2
CASSQDTRTSGRDEQFF
TGCGCCAGCAGCCAAGATACAAGGACTAGCGGGAGAGATGAGCAGTTCTTC
>TRBV6-5|-|TRBJ1-5|-
CASSRDFSNQPQHF
TGTGCCAGCAGTCGGGACTTTAGCAATCAGCCCCAGCATTTT
>TRBV30|-|TRBJ1-2|-
CAWREYLTANYGYTF
TGTGCCTGGAGGGAATACTTGACAGCTAACTATGGCTACACCTTC
>TRBV5-1|once|TRBJ2-7|-
CASSSQGLGFSYEQYF
TGCGCCAGCAGCTCACAAGGATTAGGATTCTCCTACGAGCAGTACTTC
>TRBV28|-|TRBJ2-2|-
CASRYLSGGTGELFF
TGTGCCAGCAGGTACCTTTCTGGGGGCACCGGGGAGCTGTTTTTT
>TRBV30|-|TRBJ2-7|TRBD1
CAWSVGTGYYEQYF
TGTGCCTGGAGTGTAGGGACAGGGTACTACGAGCAGTACTTC
>TRBV9|-|TRBJ1-5|-
CASSVGSNSNQPQHF
TGTGCCAGCAGCGTAGGAAGCAATAGCAATCAGCCCCAGCATTTT
>TRBV5-1|-|TRBJ2-3|-
CASRGSSGATDTQYF
TGCGCCAGCAGGGGGTCTAGTGGAGCAACAGATACGCAGTATTTT
>TRBV7-9|-|TRBJ2-5|-
CASRAESETQYF
TGTGCCAGCAGAGCCGAATCGGAGACCCAGTACTTC
>TRBV27|-|TRBJ1-5|TRBD1
CASSSPSTGGNQPQHF
TGTGCCAGCAGTTCCCCCTCGACAGGGGGCAATCAGCCCCAGCATTTT
>TRBV25-1|-|TRBJ1-1|-
CASAGVGRGTEAFF
TGTGCCAGCGCGGGTGTGGGCCGGGGCACTGAAGCTTTCTTT
>TRBV19|-|TRBJ2-3|TRBD1
CASSIGEGTGVDTQYF
TGTGCCAGTAGTATAGGGGAGGGGACAGGGGTAGATACGCAGTATTTT
>TRBV25-1|-|TRBJ2-7|-
CATRLGEQYF
TGTGCCACACGGCTTGGCGAGCAGTACTTC
>TRBV7-9|-|TRBJ2-7|TRBD2
CASSSTIVLAGYEQYF
TGTGCCAGCAGCTCAACGATAGTACTAGCGGGGTACGAGCAGTACTTC
>TRBV6-5|-|TRBJ2-1|TRBD1
CASSYFTGAEDEQFF
TGTGCCAGCAGTTACTTTACAGGGGCAGAGGATGAGCAGTTCTTC
>TRBV7-9|-|TRBJ2-1|TRBD2
CASSFGLAGGGEQFF
TGTGCCAGCAGCTTCGGACTAGCGGGAGGAGGTGAGCAGTTCTTC
>TRBV14|-|TRBJ2-2|TRBD2
CASSQAGGNTGELFF
TGTGCCAGCAGCCAAGCGGGGGGTAACACCGGGGAGCTGTTTTTT